What follows are 8 T cell receptor beta chains derived from one specimen sequenced in a study of graft-versus-host responses after intestinal transplantation. Produced via immunoSEQ multiplex PCR; TCRdb's table is partial and in-frame only. This table holds fewer than 120,000 clones, 93% found once. No antigens are known for them. Here the sequenced sample was unstimulated CD8+ T cells sorted from spleen or lymph node cells, taken before intestinal transplant. The receptors derive from a human donor who received an intestinal transplant.

This clone was recorded once. V usage is TRBV7-8 and J usage is TRBJ2-5; a possible D gene is TRBD1 (6 bases). The germline CDR1 and CDR2 sequences are SGHVS and FQNEAQ. The germline V and J ends were trimmed by 5 bases and 3 bases, with 7 bases remaining between them. The CDR3 contains 12 residues. Here the CDR3 reads CASSRTEETQYF. CDR3 DNA: TGTGCCAGCAGCCGGACAGAAGAGACCCAGTACTTC.

The V call is TRBV9, the J call TRBJ2-2; D is undetermined. Trimming pared 2 bases from V and 5 bases from J, leaving 19 bases between. CDR1 SGDLS and CDR2 YYNGEE come from the germline V gene. CDR3 length: 17 residues. This CDR3 reads CASSVNFTPLKTGELFF. CDR3 DNA sequence: TGTGCCAGCAGCGTTAACTTCACACCTCTCAAAACCGGGGAGCTGTTTTTT. Filled out from reference TRBV9 and TRBJ2-2, the complete variable domain reads DSGVTQTPKHLITATGQRVTLRCSPRSGDLSVYWYQQSLDQGLQFLIQYYNGEERAKGNILERFSAQQFPDLHSELNLSSLELGDSALYFCASSVNFTPLKTGELFFGEGSRLTVL.

This rearrangement joins TRBV9 to TRBJ2-7, with D perhaps assigned TRBD1 or TRBD2 (6 bases each). The V end was cut by 0 bases, the J end by 8 bases, with 18 bases between. The germline V gene encodes CDR1 SGDLS and CDR2 YYNGEE. CDR3 size: 15 residues. CDR3 region: CASSVGRDNTRQQYF. For the CDR3, the DNA is TGTGCCAGCAGCGTAGGGAGGGACAACACCCGCCAGCAGTACTTC.

The V and J genes are TRBV20-1 and TRBJ2-7; tentatively, D is TRBD2 (5 bases). V lost 5 bases and J lost 4, with 9 bases in between. The germline CDR1 and CDR2 sequences are DFQATT and SNEGSKA (reference sequence). This CDR3 has 11 amino acids. CDR3 nucleotide sequence: TGCAGTGCTCCCCGGGGTTACGAGCAGTACTTC. This translates into CSAPRGYEQYF.

This clone was seen a single time. The chain combines TRBV2 with TRBJ2-1; D may be TRBD2 (6 bases). The germline gives CDR1 SNHLY, CDR2 FYNNEI. The germline V and J ends were trimmed by 9 bases and 3 bases, with 21 bases remaining between them. The length of the CDR3 is 16 residues. The CDR3: CASMGWRGPLYNEQFF. Here the CDR3 DNA reads TGTGCCAGTATGGGGTGGCGGGGCCCCCTCTACAATGAGCAGTTCTTC.

The rearrangement joins TRBV7-6 to TRBJ1-4; D may be TRBD1 (5 bases). The CDR3 covers 17 residues. Germline V gene data show CDR1 as SGHVS and CDR2 as FNYEAQ. V lost 1 base to trimming and J lost 4 bases, with 16 bases between them. The CDR3 DNA sequence: TGTGCCAGCAGCTTAGAGGTTGCGGGACTTGGTAATGAAAAACTGTTTTTT. Its translation: CASSLEVAGLGNEKLFF. Based on the CDR3 plus reference TRBV7-6 and TRBJ1-4, the full variable domain is GAGVSQSPRYKVTKRGQDVALRCDPISGHVSLYWYRQALGQGPEFLTYFNYEAQQDKSGLPNDRFSAERPEGSISTLTIQRTEQRDSAMYRCASSLEVAGLGNEKLFFGSGTQLSVL.

The chain combines TRBV5-6 with TRBJ2-7, with D unclear. Germline CDR1 and CDR2: SGHDT and YYEEEE. The CDR3 spans 13 residues. V lost 3 bases, J lost 0 bases, and 7 bases lay in between. The CDR3 protein is CASSSRSSYEQYF. CDR3 nucleotide sequence: TGTGCCAGCAGCTCTCGTTCCTCCTACGAGCAGTACTTC.

This CDR3 is CASSYGAGGTDTQYF. The CDR3 DNA is TGTGCCAGCAGTTACGGGGCGGGAGGAACAGATACGCAGTATTTT. This chain joins TRBV6-5 and TRBJ2-3, with 8 bases lining up with TRBD2. Germline CDR1 reads MNHEY; CDR2 reads SVGAGI. The CDR3 sequence is 15 residues long. Trimming cost V 2 bases and J 3 bases; bases outside gene matches: 4.